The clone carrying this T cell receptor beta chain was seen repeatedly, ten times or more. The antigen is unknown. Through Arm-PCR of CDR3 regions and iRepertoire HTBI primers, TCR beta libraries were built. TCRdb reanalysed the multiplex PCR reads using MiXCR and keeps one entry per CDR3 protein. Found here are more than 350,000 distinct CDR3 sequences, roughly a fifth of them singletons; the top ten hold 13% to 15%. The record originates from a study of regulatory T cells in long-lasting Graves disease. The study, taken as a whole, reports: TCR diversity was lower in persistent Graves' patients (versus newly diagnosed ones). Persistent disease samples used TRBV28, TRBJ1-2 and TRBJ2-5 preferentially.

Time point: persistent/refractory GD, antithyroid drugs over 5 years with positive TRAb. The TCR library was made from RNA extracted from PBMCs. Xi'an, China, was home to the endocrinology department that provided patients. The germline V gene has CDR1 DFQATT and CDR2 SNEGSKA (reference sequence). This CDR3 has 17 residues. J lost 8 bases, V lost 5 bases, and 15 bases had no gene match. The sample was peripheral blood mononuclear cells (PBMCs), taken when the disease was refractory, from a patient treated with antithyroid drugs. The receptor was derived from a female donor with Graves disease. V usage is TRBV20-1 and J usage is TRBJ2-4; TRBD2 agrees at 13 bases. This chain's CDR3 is CSASEPPWTSGSDIQYF. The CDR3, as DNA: TGCAGTGCTTCCGAACCCCCGTGGACTAGCGGGAGCGACATTCAGTACTTC.